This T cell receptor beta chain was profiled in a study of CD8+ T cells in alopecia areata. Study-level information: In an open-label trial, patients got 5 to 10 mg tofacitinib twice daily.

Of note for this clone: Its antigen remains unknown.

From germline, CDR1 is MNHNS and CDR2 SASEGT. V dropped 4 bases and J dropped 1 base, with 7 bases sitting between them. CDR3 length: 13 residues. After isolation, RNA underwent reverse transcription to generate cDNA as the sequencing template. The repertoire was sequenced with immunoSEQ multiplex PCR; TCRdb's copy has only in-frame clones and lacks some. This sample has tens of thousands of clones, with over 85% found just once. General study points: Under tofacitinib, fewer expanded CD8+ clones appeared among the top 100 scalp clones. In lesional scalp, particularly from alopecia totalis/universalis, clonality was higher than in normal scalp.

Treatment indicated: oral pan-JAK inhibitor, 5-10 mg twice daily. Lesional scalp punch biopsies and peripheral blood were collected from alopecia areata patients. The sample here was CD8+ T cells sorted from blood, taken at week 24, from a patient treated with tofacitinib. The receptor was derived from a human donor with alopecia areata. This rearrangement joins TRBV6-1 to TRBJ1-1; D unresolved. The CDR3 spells CASSATENTEAFF. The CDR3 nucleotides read TGTGCCAGCAGTGCTACAGAGAACACTGAAGCTTTCTTT.